The 11 T cell receptor beta chains presented below share a single source sample, sequenced in a study of long-term antiretroviral therapy in people with HIV. At the survey level, the v3.0 immunoSEQ assay was run. Repertoires were generated with immunoSEQ multiplex PCR, while TCRdb's copy carries only in-frame clones and drops some. The table includes about 39,000 clones, around 85% detected once. Sample: unsorted PBMCs, taken 3.1 years after starting antiretroviral therapy. All receptors derive from a woman in her 50s with HIV.

The genes are TRBV10-3 and TRBJ2-7; D may be TRBD1 or TRBD2 (6 bases each). Germline CDR1 is ENHRY and CDR2 is SYGVKD. The CDR3 runs to 14 residues. Trimming left V 4 bases short and J 5 bases short, with 15 bases between. CDR3 coding DNA: TGTGCCATCAGTGGTAGTATAGGGGGGCACGAGCAGTACTTC. Its protein product is CAISGSIGGHEQYF.

In its sample, this clone was seen once. The chain has TRBV7-3 and TRBJ2-3; 8 nucleotides agree with TRBD1. After removal of 1 base from V and 6 bases from J, the junction contained 12 bases not matched to a gene. The germline V gene has CDR1 SGHTA and CDR2 FQGTGA. The CDR3 covers 17 residues. In nucleotides, the CDR3 is TGTGCCAGCAGCTTAAAATACAGGGGGACCGGTGACGATACGCAGTATTTT. This codes for CASSLKYRGTGDDTQYF.

V and J are TRBV5-4 and TRBJ2-3; 9 nucleotides agree with TRBD1. This CDR3 is 17 amino acids long. Germline CDR1 and CDR2: SGHNT and YYREEE (reference sequence). Germline trimming cut 3 bases from V and 4 bases from J; bases unmatched to any gene: 12. The CDR3 spells CASSSTLGQGSADTQYF. The CDR3 DNA reads TGTGCCAGCAGCTCGACTCTGGGACAGGGTTCAGCAGATACGCAGTATTTT.

This chain uses TRBV9 with TRBJ1-1, with D hard to call. This CDR3 is 13 amino acids long. The V gene lost 0 bases and the J gene lost 9 bases, with 12 bases spanning the gap. Germline CDR1 is SGDLS and CDR2 is YYNGEE. CDR3 nucleotides: TGTGCCAGCAGCGTAGCTCGAGGCTACCAAGCTTTCTTT. Translated, it gives CASSVARGYQAFF.

This sequence joins TRBV14 and TRBJ1-1; D unclear. The CDR3 totals 12 residues. Trimming cost V 3 bases and J 6 bases, with 8 bases left between them. CDR1 is SGHDN and CDR2 is FVKESK in the germline V gene. CDR3 in amino acids: CASSHPGPEAFF. The CDR3 DNA follows: TGTGCCAGCAGCCATCCCGGACCTGAAGCTTTCTTT. Supplemented by reference TRBV14 and TRBJ1-1, the full variable domain reads EAGVTQFPSHSVIEKGQTVTLRCDPISGHDNLYWYRRVMGKEIKFLLHFVKESKQDESGMPNNRFLAERTGGTYSTLKVQPAELEDSGVYFCASSHPGPEAFFGQGTRLTVV.

This clone has more than one count but fewer than ten. J is TRBJ1-5 and V is TRBV7-9, with TRBD1 as a possible D gene (6 bases). The CDR3 runs 14 residues. CDR1 is SEHNR and CDR2 is FQNEAQ in the germline V gene (reference sequence). With 3 bases removed from V and 6 bases from J, the gap between germline ends came to 12 bases. DNA for the CDR3: TGTGCCAGCAGCTTGGGACACTCGATTCAGCCCCAGCATTTT. Protein: CASSLGHSIQPQHF.

This clone has a single count. The rearrangement uses TRBV11-2 and TRBJ2-7; D remains unclear. V gave up 1 base and J gave up 2 bases, with 9 bases separating them. The CDR3 is 14 amino acids. Germline V gives CDR1 SGHAT, CDR2 FQNNGV. Here the CDR3 reads CASSLGVGTYEQYF. In DNA, the CDR3 is TGTGCCAGCAGCTTAGGGGTGGGGACCTACGAGCAGTACTTC.

The rearrangement uses TRBV10-2 and TRBJ2-1; 10 bases align to TRBD2. V was pared by 10 bases and J by 4 bases, with 7 bases of the junction left unmatched. The CDR3 is 14 amino acids. Germline CDR1 WSHSY, CDR2 SAAADI. CDR3 residues: CATGGLADYNEQFF. CDR3 in DNA: TGCGCCACCGGCGGACTAGCGGATTACAATGAGCAGTTCTTC.

This clone was seen a handful of times. The gene calls are TRBV30 and TRBJ2-3; 12 nucleotides line up with TRBD2. Germline CDR1 and CDR2: GTSNPN and SVGIG (reference sequence). CDR3 length: 16 amino acids. Germline trimming cut 2 bases from V and 3 bases from J; bases unmatched to any gene: 6. The CDR3 nucleotides are TGTGCCTGGAGTCATCTAGCGGGGGGGCCAACAGATACGCAGTATTTT. Its translation: CAWSHLAGGPTDTQYF.

This chain links TRBV27 with TRBJ1-1; D unclear. In germline, CDR1 is MNHEY, CDR2 SMNVEV (reference sequence). V was shortened by 4 bases and J by 3 bases, with 12 bases between the two germline ends. The CDR3 consists of 14 residues. The CDR3 nucleotides are TGTGCCAGCAGTTGGCGGCGGGTTGACACTGAAGCTTTCTTT. It specifies CASSWRRVDTEAFF.

This sequence joins TRBV7-8 and TRBJ1-2, with 9 nucleotides matching TRBD1. Per the germline V gene, CDR1 is SGHVS and CDR2 is FQNEAQ. This CDR3 spans 15 amino acids. Trimming removed 2 bases from V and 6 bases from J; junction bases left unmatched: 7. CDR3: CASSLRRDRVNGYTF. CDR3 nucleotide sequence: TGTGCCAGCAGCTTAAGACGGGACAGGGTGAATGGCTACACCTTC.